Below are 13 T cell receptor beta chains sequenced from a single sample in a study of cytomegalovirus exposure and HLA in healthy donors. PCR primers comprised 60 Vbeta and 13 Jbeta primers. Profiling relied on immunoSEQ multiplex PCR, and the TCRdb table lists in-frame clones only, not all of them. The table has 90,000 to 100,000 clones, 60% to 85% seen once. The sequencing sample was made of PBMCs. Every receptor here comes from a man in his sixties in good health and CMV-seropositive.

The rearrangement joins TRBV4-3 to TRBJ2-1, with TRBD1 matching 7 bases. Germline assignment: CDR1 LGHNA and CDR2 YSLEER. Unmatched junction bases numbered 4, after V lost 5 bases and J lost 0 bases. The CDR3 has 15 residues. CDR3 coding DNA: TGCGCCAGCAGCTTTGACAGGGTCTCCTACAATGAGCAGTTCTTC. It encodes CASSFDRVSYNEQFF.

V usage is TRBV5-1 and J usage is TRBJ1-2, with D possibly TRBD1 on 6 matching bases. The CDR3 has 14 amino acids. Trimming removed 0 bases at V and 5 bases at J, with 11 bases between. Germline V gene lookup returns CDR1 SGHRS and CDR2 YFSETQ. The CDR3 DNA reads TGCGCCAGCAGCTTGGAACAGGGTGGATATGGCTACACCTTC. Amino acid sequence: CASSLEQGGYGYTF.

V usage is TRBV19 and J usage is TRBJ2-5; D is undetermined. V lost 2 bases, J lost 4 bases, and 8 bases lay in between. The germline V gene has CDR1 LNHDA and CDR2 SQIVND (reference sequence). CDR3 length: 13 amino acids. The CDR3 coding sequence is TGTGCCAGTAGTATATTCAACGGAGAGACCCAGTACTTC. This encodes CASSIFNGETQYF. The full variable domain, with the rest looked up from reference TRBV19 and TRBJ2-5, is DGGITQSPKYLFRKEGQNVTLSCEQNLNHDAMYWYRQDPGQGLRLIYYSQIVNDFQKGDIAEGYSVSREKKESFPLTVTSAQKNPTAFYLCASSIFNGETQYFGPGTRLLVL.

This sequence joins TRBV6-5 and TRBJ2-7, with 8 bases fitting TRBD1. V shed 0 bases, J shed 8 bases, and the junction held 3 bases outside the gene matches. CDR1 and CDR2 from the germline V gene are MNHEY and SVGAGI. The CDR3 has 13 amino acids. The CDR3 DNA follows: TGTGCCAGCAGTTACTCCCAGGGGGCCCAGCAGTACTTC. Encoded protein: CASSYSQGAQQYF.

The rearrangement joins TRBV6-5 to TRBJ1-6; TRBD1 matches at 11 bases. Germline V CDR1 and CDR2: MNHEY, SVGAGI. Trimming cost V 2 bases and J 12 bases; bases outside gene matches: 3. The CDR3 spans 14 residues. The CDR3 region is CASSYGTGGIPLHF. The CDR3 region has the DNA TGTGCCAGCAGTTACGGGACAGGGGGGATACCCCTCCACTTT.

This chain's CDR3 is CASSQRSLGTANEKLFF. The CDR3 coding sequence is TGTGCCAGCTCACAGCGGAGTCTTGGTACGGCTAATGAAAAACTGTTTTTT. This chain links TRBV18 with TRBJ1-4; D is undetermined. Per the germline V gene, CDR1 is KGHSH and CDR2 is LQKENI. Trimming pared 4 bases from V and 3 bases from J, leaving 18 bases between. The CDR3 contains 17 residues. Full variable domain (rest looked up from reference TRBV18 and TRBJ1-4): NAGVMQNPRHLVRRRGQEARLRCSPMKGHSHVYWYRQLPEEGLKFMVYLQKENIIDESGMPKERFSAEFPKEGPSILRIQQVVRGDSAAYFCASSQRSLGTANEKLFFGSGTQLSVL.

The chain carries TRBV19 and TRBJ1-1, with 10 bases lining up with TRBD1. V was clipped by 4 bases and J by 1 base; unmatched bases: 9. The germline V gene encodes CDR1 LNHDA and CDR2 SQIVND (reference sequence). This CDR3 is 17 amino acids long. Written as DNA, the CDR3 is TGTGCCAGTAGTAGCCGGGACAGGGGACCCAAGAACACTGAAGCTTTCTTT. Translating gives CASSSRDRGPKNTEAFF.

This clone is a singleton in its sample. The chain carries TRBV18 and TRBJ1-6, with 9 bases lining up with TRBD1. Germline V CDR1 and CDR2: KGHSH, LQKENI. V dropped 2 bases and J dropped 6; count of bases not matched to a gene: 5. The CDR3 totals 16 residues. CDR3 sequence (DNA): TGTGCCAGCTCACCAATTGGGACAGGGATTAATTCACCCCTCCACTTT. As protein: CASSPIGTGINSPLHF. The full variable domain, its missing parts supplied by reference TRBV18 and TRBJ1-6, is NAGVMQNPRHLVRRRGQEARLRCSPMKGHSHVYWYRQLPEEGLKFMVYLQKENIIDESGMPKERFSAEFPKEGPSILRIQQVVRGDSAAYFCASSPIGTGINSPLHFGNGTRLTVT.

V gene TRBV7-9 combines with J gene TRBJ2-1; TRBD2 matches 11 bases. This CDR3 region has 15 residues. Germline V gene sequence: CDR1 SEHNR, CDR2 FQNEAQ (reference sequence). After removal of 5 bases from V and 5 bases from J, the junction contained 5 bases not matched to a gene. The DNA for the CDR3 is TGTGCCAGCAGCCCGGGGACTAGCGGAAACAATGAGCAGTTCTTC. Translation gives CASSPGTSGNNEQFF.

The V gene is TRBV29-1, the J gene TRBJ2-1; 8 bases are shared with TRBD2. Unmatched junction bases numbered 10, after V lost 5 bases and J lost 13 bases. Germline CDR1 and CDR2: SQVTM and ANQGSEA. The CDR3 totals 12 residues. The CDR3 sequence is CSVSRGALSQFF. The CDR3 DNA reads TGCAGCGTTTCGCGGGGGGCCCTTTCCCAGTTCTTC.

This clone was detected only once. The chain joins TRBV9 to TRBJ2-3, with TRBD2 matching 7 bases. From germline, CDR1 is SGDLS and CDR2 YYNGEE. V shed 3 bases, J shed 5 bases, and the junction held 9 bases outside the gene matches. The CDR3 is made up of 15 amino acids. The CDR3 nucleotides are TGTGCCAGCAGCGGAGGCGGGGACTACGTAGATACGCAGTATTTT. Its protein is CASSGGGDYVDTQYF. The full variable domain, rest sourced from reference TRBV9 and TRBJ2-3, is DSGVTQTPKHLITATGQRVTLRCSPRSGDLSVYWYQQSLDQGLQFLIQYYNGEERAKGNILERFSAQQFPDLHSELNLSSLELGDSALYFCASSGGGDYVDTQYFGPGTRLTVL.

The chain employs TRBV30 and TRBJ1-4; TRBD1 aligns across 7 bases. Germline CDR1 GTSNPN, CDR2 SVGIG (reference sequence). CDR3 length equals 16 residues. Trimming took 3 bases from V and 3 from J; bases not matched to a gene: 10. CDR3 in DNA: TGTGCCTGGAGCAACACAGCGACAGGGTCTAATGAAAAACTGTTTTTT. Its translation: CAWSNTATGSNEKLFF. Full variable domain (missing parts from reference TRBV30 and TRBJ1-4): SQTIHQWPATLVQPVGSPLSLECTVEGTSNPNLYWYRQAAGRGLQLLFYSVGIGQISSEVPQNLSASRPQDRQFILSSKKLLLSDSGFYLCAWSNTATGSNEKLFFGSGTQLSVL.

The chain links TRBV7-8 to TRBJ2-5; tentative D call: TRBD2 (7 bases). Germline CDR1 reads SGHVS; CDR2 reads FQNEAQ. This CDR3 region has 16 residues. Trimming removed 7 bases from V and 2 bases from J, with 20 bases in between. CDR3 sequence: CASIAPVGGGQETQYF. The CDR3 DNA reads as TGTGCCAGCATCGCGCCAGTAGGGGGGGGGCAAGAGACCCAGTACTTC.